The 22 T cell receptor beta chains presented below share a single source sample, sequenced in a study of cytomegalovirus exposure and HLA in healthy donors. Researchers ran the PCR with 60 Vbeta and 13 Jbeta primers. Clones were read by immunoSEQ multiplex PCR, and TCRdb kept only the in-frame ones, dropping some. In the table there are approximately 160,000 clones, just over 75% of which are singletons. Source material: PBMCs. These receptor sequences come from a man in his forties in good health and CMV-seronegative.

This clone occurred a few times. CDR3 sequence reads: CAWRTRTLQETQYF. CDR3 in DNA: TGTGCCTGGAGAACGAGGACTCTCCAAGAGACCCAGTACTTC. The chain is built from TRBV30 and TRBJ2-5; weak D call: TRBD2 (5 bases). The germline gives CDR1 GTSNPN, CDR2 SVGIG (reference sequence). Trimming stripped 3 bases from V and 1 base from J, with 12 bases between. The CDR3 covers 14 residues.

A few counts support this clone. CDR3 bases: TGTGCCAGCAGTTACACCCAGGGAAACAATGAGCAGTTCTTC. Protein sequence: CASSYTQGNNEQFF. This chain uses TRBV6-6 with TRBJ2-1; tentatively, D is TRBD1 (5 bases). Germline assignment: CDR1 MNHNY and CDR2 SVGAGI (reference sequence). The CDR3 loop spans 14 amino acids. Trimming pared 2 bases from V and 5 bases from J, leaving 10 bases between.

The chain joins TRBV5-6 to TRBJ2-5, with 7 nucleotides matching TRBD2. With V trimmed by 4 bases and J by 5 bases, 8 bases remained unmatched. Germline assignment: CDR1 SGHDT and CDR2 YYEEEE. The CDR3 length is 14 residues. As DNA, the CDR3 is TGTGCCAGCAGCCCGAGCGGGACCCAGGAGACCCAGTACTTC. This encodes CASSPSGTQETQYF. Full variable domain (missing parts from reference TRBV5-6 and TRBJ2-5): DAGVTQSPTHLIKTRGQQVTLRCSPKSGHDTVSWYQQALGQGPQFIFQYYEEEERQRGNFPDRFSGHQFPNYSSELNVNALLLGDSALYLCASSPSGTQETQYFGPGTRLLVL.

The CDR3 DNA follows: TGTGCCAGCAGCTTCCGAGGACAGGGCGGGTCACCCCTCCACTTT. It yields the protein CASSFRGQGGSPLHF. The chain combines TRBV13 with TRBJ1-6, with 8 nucleotides matching TRBD1. Germline V CDR1 and CDR2: PRHDT, FYEKMQ (reference sequence). The CDR3 loop spans 15 amino acids. The ends lost 3 bases at V and 10 bases at J; junction bases unmatched: 8.

The chain carries TRBV29-1 and TRBJ2-3; D unclear. This CDR3 contains 13 residues. V was shortened by 3 bases and J by 5 bases, with 12 bases between the two germline ends. Germline loops: CDR1 SQVTM, CDR2 ANQGSEA. CDR3: CSVDPDSGDTQYF. DNA for the CDR3: TGCAGCGTTGATCCCGACTCCGGAGATACGCAGTATTTT.

The V gene is TRBV7-3, the J gene TRBJ2-7, with 13 bases lining up with TRBD2. CDR3 size: 16 residues. Germline values: CDR1 SGHTA, CDR2 FQGTGA. Germline trimming cut 5 bases from V and 5 bases from J; bases unmatched to any gene: 9. CDR3 in DNA: TGTGCCAGCAGCCTAATGGGACTAGCGGGGAGGAACGAGCAGTACTTC. This gives the protein CASSLMGLAGRNEQYF.

This chain connects TRBV2 to TRBJ1-1; 8 nucleotides line up with TRBD1. This CDR3 region has 13 residues. CDR1 is SNHLY and CDR2 is FYNNEI in the germline V gene. V trimming: 11 bases; J trimming: 1 base; junction bases outside the gene matches: 6. The CDR3 spells CADRGYGNTEAFF. The CDR3 DNA is TGTGCCGACAGGGGTTACGGGAACACTGAAGCTTTCTTT.

The chain recombines TRBV27 with TRBJ2-1; 13 nucleotides line up with TRBD2. Germline V gene data show CDR1 as MNHEY and CDR2 as SMNVEV (reference sequence). Trimming removed 6 bases from V and 6 bases from J; junction bases left unmatched: 8. The CDR3 consists of 16 residues. The CDR3, as DNA: TGTGCCAGCAGAAGACTAGCGGGAGGAAAAGGCAATGAGCAGTTCTTC. Translated: CASRRLAGGKGNEQFF.

The CDR3 here is CASSLGPRGGTEAFF. CDR3 nucleotide sequence: TGCGCCAGCAGCTTGGGACCTCGAGGGGGCACTGAAGCTTTCTTT. The chain recombines TRBV5-1 with TRBJ1-1; tentatively, D is TRBD1 (6 bases). The CDR3 has 15 amino acids. V was clipped by 0 bases and J by 4 bases, with 13 bases between them. CDR1 and CDR2 (germline): SGHRS, YFSETQ.

The genes are TRBV7-9 and TRBJ2-7; possibly TRBD1 for D (6 bases). The germline V gene encodes CDR1 SEHNR and CDR2 FQNEAQ (reference sequence). V was clipped by 4 bases and J by 2 bases, with 12 bases between them. This CDR3 spans 14 amino acids. The CDR3 loop reads CASSSLGQTYEQYF. CDR3 nucleotide sequence: TGTGCCAGCAGCTCACTAGGACAGACCTACGAGCAGTACTTC.

The chain has TRBV6-1 and TRBJ2-5, with a possible D match to TRBD2 (5 bases). CDR3 length: 13 amino acids. The germline V gene encodes CDR1 MNHNS and CDR2 SASEGT. Trimming removed 2 bases from V and 5 bases from J, with 9 bases in between. CDR3: CASSELGSETQYF. CDR3 DNA: TGTGCCAGCAGTGAACTGGGGAGCGAGACCCAGTACTTC.

Here the CDR3 reads CAWDRGPNEKLFF. The DNA of the CDR3 is TGTGCCTGGGACAGGGGACCTAATGAAAAACTGTTTTTT. This sequence joins TRBV30 and TRBJ1-4; 8 bases align to TRBD1. CDR1 and CDR2 (germline): GTSNPN, SVGIG (reference sequence). This CDR3 is built from 13 residues. The trim removed 5 bases at V and 3 bases at J, leaving 2 bases unmatched.

The chain uses TRBV5-8 and TRBJ2-5, with D tentatively TRBD1 (6 bases). CDR1 and CDR2 (germline): SGHTS, YDEGEE. The CDR3 runs to 15 residues. Trimming removed 4 bases at V and 3 bases at J, with 16 bases between. The CDR3 is CASSSGGTTEETQYF. The CDR3 bases are TGTGCCAGCAGCAGCGGTGGGACAACTGAAGAGACCCAGTACTTC.

The genes are TRBV19 and TRBJ1-1, with D possibly being TRBD1 (6 bases). CDR3 length: 18 residues. Looked up from germline, CDR1 is LNHDA and CDR2 is SQIVND (reference sequence). V lost 8 bases and J 3 bases, leaving 28 bases between the germline ends. The CDR3 region is CASRKTSAGDNRHTEAFF. CDR3 sequence (DNA): TGTGCCAGTCGCAAAACTTCGGCAGGGGACAACCGGCACACTGAAGCTTTCTTT.

V and J are TRBV19 and TRBJ2-1; 12 bases are a match to TRBD2. The CDR3 covers 15 residues. Germline assignment: CDR1 LNHDA and CDR2 SQIVND (reference sequence). V shed 3 bases, J shed 8 bases, and the junction held 5 bases outside the gene matches. Here the CDR3 reads CASSILAGGPHEQFF. CDR3 coding DNA: TGTGCCAGTAGTATCCTAGCGGGAGGGCCCCATGAGCAGTTCTTC.

This chain links TRBV6-1 with TRBJ2-7; 7 bases fit TRBD2. Germline lookup yields CDR1 MNHNS and CDR2 SASEGT. CDR3 length equals 17 residues. J lost 3 bases, V lost 0 bases, and 11 bases had no gene match. The CDR3 spells CASSEAGGGRYLYEQYV. CDR3 in DNA: TGTGCCAGCAGTGAAGCTGGGGGGGGACGGTATCTCTACGAGCAGTACGTC.

This chain uses TRBV18 with TRBJ2-2; D is possibly TRBD2 (6 bases). Germline CDR1 reads KGHSH; CDR2 reads LQKENI. Trimming stripped 6 bases from V and 1 base from J, with 15 bases between. This CDR3 has 16 amino acids. The CDR3 reads CASSFRDFWNTGELFF. Here the CDR3 DNA reads TGTGCCAGCTCTTTCAGGGACTTCTGGAACACCGGGGAGCTGTTTTTT.

The sample holds a few counts of this clone. V usage is TRBV30 and J usage is TRBJ1-5; 10 positions match TRBD1. The junction had 11 bases not matched to a gene; V was cut back by 5 bases and J by 7 bases. Germline CDR1 is GTSNPN and CDR2 is SVGIG (reference sequence). The CDR3 is made up of 15 amino acids. The CDR3 loop is CAWGGGTGVGQPQHF. In DNA, the CDR3 is TGTGCCTGGGGTGGAGGGACAGGGGTTGGGCAGCCCCAGCATTTT.

The rearrangement joins TRBV5-1 to TRBJ1-4; 7 bases are shared with TRBD1. The junction had 7 bases not matched to a gene; V was cut back by 3 bases and J by 5 bases. Germline CDR1 SGHRS, CDR2 YFSETQ. This CDR3 spans 15 amino acids. CDR3 nucleotide sequence: TGCGCCAGCAGCTACTCCGGGACAGAGAATGAAAAACTGTTTTTT. Residues: CASSYSGTENEKLFF.

This rearrangement joins TRBV27 to TRBJ1-2, with D possibly being TRBD1 (5 bases). Trimming removed 0 bases from V and 7 bases from J, with 15 bases in between. Germline V gene data show CDR1 as MNHEY and CDR2 as SMNVEV (reference sequence). The CDR3 is made up of 15 amino acids. CDR3 sequence: CASSLSPIGEAGYTF. DNA for the CDR3: TGTGCCAGCAGTTTATCTCCTATAGGGGAGGCTGGCTACACCTTC.

The chain combines TRBV7-8 with TRBJ1-5; 8 nucleotides line up with TRBD1. The CDR3 is made up of 14 amino acids. The germline V gene has CDR1 SGHVS and CDR2 FQNEAQ. V lost 5 bases, J lost 7 bases, and 7 bases stayed unmatched. The CDR3 region has the DNA TGTGCCAGCAGCCCAAGGACAGGGAGACAGCCCCAGCATTTT. Protein product: CASSPRTGRQPQHF.

This clone was detected once. J is TRBJ2-3 and V is TRBV10-3; 9 positions match TRBD1. CDR3 length: 14 amino acids. Trimming cost V 9 bases and J 2 bases; bases outside gene matches: 6. Germline V gives CDR1 ENHRY, CDR2 SYGVKD. The CDR3 nucleotides read TGTGCCATAAGAGGACAGGGGAACACAGATACGCAGTATTTT. It encodes CAIRGQGNTDTQYF.